What follows are 3 T cell receptor beta chains derived from one specimen sequenced in a study of technical replicates of blood from a few donors. Data came from immunoSEQ multiplex PCR; TCRdb stores just in-frame clones and leaves some out. The profile shows about 83,000 clones, under 95% of them singletons. Sequenced material: T cells isolated from PBMCs. The receptors here all came from a human donor in good health.

This chain connects TRBV2 to TRBJ2-5, with 7 nucleotides matching TRBD2. The CDR3 extends over 14 amino acids. The ends lost 5 bases at V and 5 bases at J; junction bases unmatched: 8. CDR1 is SNHLY and CDR2 is FYNNEI in the germline V gene. The CDR3 loop is CASSLAGVGETQYF. In DNA form, the CDR3 reads TGTGCCAGCAGTTTGGCGGGAGTGGGGGAGACCCAGTACTTC.

The chain recombines TRBV5-8 with TRBJ1-4; TRBD1 is a possible D gene (6 bases). Trimming cost V 7 bases and J 7 bases, with 14 bases left between them. CDR3 length equals 13 residues. Per the germline V gene, CDR1 is SGHTS and CDR2 is YDEGEE. The CDR3 spells CASALGATEKLFF. The CDR3 DNA sequence: TGTGCCAGCGCGCTGGGGGCGACTGAAAAACTGTTTTTT.

This clone appeared a single time. The rearrangement uses TRBV5-6 and TRBJ1-1, with 7 bases fitting TRBD1. CDR3 size: 13 residues. CDR1 SGHDT and CDR2 YYEEEE come from the germline V gene. V shed 4 bases, J shed 4 bases, and the junction held 4 bases outside the gene matches. This chain's CDR3 is CASSKGGRTEAFF. The CDR3 region has the DNA TGTGCCAGCAGCAAAGGGGGCCGCACTGAAGCTTTCTTT.